This T cell receptor beta chain was sequenced for a study of T cells in Graves' hyperthyroidism and ophthalmopathy. At least ten counts were recorded for this clonotype. The germline gene is not matched at one end of the junction; a read error may be the cause. The source material, RNA transcripts, was used to amplify TCR beta CDR3 regions. HTBI primers were employed in a first-round RT-PCR of the TCR CDR3. MiXCR, run by TCRdb on the multiplex PCR reads, gives a single entry per CDR3 protein. The profile shows over 550,000 distinct CDR3 sequences, around 15% of them singletons. The CDR3 loop spans 16 amino acids. Germline V gives CDR1 LNHNV, CDR2 YYDKDF (reference sequence). Hyperthyroidism had been newly diagnosed in patients aged 18 to 65, and its duration was under 2 months. Not enrolled were patients with uncontrolled infection, other autoimmune disease, pregnancy or lactation.

This clonotype originated in a young woman with Graves' hyperthyroidism. Sequencing was carried out using blood. The chain has TRBV15 and TRBJ2-7, with D possibly matching TRBD2 (7 bases). CDR3 nucleotides: TGTGCCACCAGCCCAAACCTGTGGGGGGGCTCCGACGAGCAGTACTTC. It encodes CATSPNLWGGSDEQYF.